The present TCR beta chain was sequenced within a study of blood T cell repertoires in COVID-19. Using immunoSEQ multiplex PCR, the repertoire was profiled, and TCRdb retains in-frame clones only, with some absent. The sample yields 350,000 or so clones, about nine tenths seen once. The receptor's source is a woman aged 25-40 years who had been exposed to COVID-19. The material sequenced was PBMCs or T cells enriched from blood (not recorded which).

CDR3 protein: CASSLSPQTNEKLFF. CDR3 nucleotides: TGTGCCAGCAGTTTATCCCCCCAAACTAATGAAAAACTGTTTTTT. The gene calls are TRBV28 and TRBJ1-4; D not certain. Germline loops: CDR1 MDHEN, CDR2 SYDVKM. The CDR3 consists of 15 residues. Trimming removed 1 base from V and 1 base from J, with 7 bases in between.